The sequence of this T cell receptor (beta chain) was determined in a study of blood T cell repertoires in COVID-19. Study details: Material from acute and convalescent COVID-19 was sourced from the United States, Italy and Spain.

Original handling: Nucleated cell counts were estimated from reference gene primer amplification. Using immunoSEQ multiplex PCR, the repertoire was profiled, and TCRdb retains in-frame clones only, with some absent. Clone size and V and J calls were adopted from that table, with D and trimming inferred from the DNA. The sample shows roughly 100,000 clones, about 90% of them seen only once. The sequence was collected from a human donor in a cohort sampled during active COVID-19. The sequencing input was peripheral blood.

The CDR3 here is CASSLRGGSELYEQYF. Written as DNA, the CDR3 is TGTGCCAGCAGCCTAAGAGGAGGCAGTGAACTCTACGAGCAGTACTTC. The V call is TRBV9, the J call TRBJ2-7; maybe TRBD2 (5 bases). V was shortened by 4 bases and J by 3 bases, with 20 bases between the two germline ends. Germline loops: CDR1 SGDLS, CDR2 YYNGEE. There are 16 residues in the CDR3. Using reference TRBV9 and TRBJ2-7 for the parts outside the CDR3, the full variable domain is DSGVTQTPKHLITATGQRVTLRCSPRSGDLSVYWYQQSLDQGLQFLIQYYNGEERAKGNILERFSAQQFPDLHSELNLSSLELGDSALYFCASSLRGGSELYEQYFGPGTRLTVT.